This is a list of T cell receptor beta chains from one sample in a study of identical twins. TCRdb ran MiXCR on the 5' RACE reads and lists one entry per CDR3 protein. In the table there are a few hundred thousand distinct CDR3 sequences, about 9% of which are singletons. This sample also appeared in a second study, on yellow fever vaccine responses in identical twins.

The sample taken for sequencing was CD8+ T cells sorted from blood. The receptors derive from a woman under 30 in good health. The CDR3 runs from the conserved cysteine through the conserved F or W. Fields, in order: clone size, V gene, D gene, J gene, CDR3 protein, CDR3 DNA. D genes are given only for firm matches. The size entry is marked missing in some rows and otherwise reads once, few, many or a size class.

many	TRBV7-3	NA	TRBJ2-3	CASSRHGHLSTDTQYF	TGTGCCAGCAGCCGTCATGGGCACCTGAGCACAGATACGCAGTATTTT
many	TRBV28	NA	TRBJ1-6	CASTGDMGGSPLHF	TGTGCCAGCACCGGAGACATGGGAGGTTCACCCCTCCACTTT
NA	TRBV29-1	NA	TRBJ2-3	CSVASGRGGTDTQYF	TGCAGCGTTGCTTCCGGCAGGGGAGGCACAGATACGCAGTATTTT
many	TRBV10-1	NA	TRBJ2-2	CASSDSLNTGELFF	TGCGCCAGCAGTGACAGCTTGAACACCGGGGAGCTGTTTTTT
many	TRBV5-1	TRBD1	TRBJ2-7	CASRDPTGLFEEQYF	TGCGCCAGCAGGGATCCGACAGGGTTGTTTGAAGAGCAGTACTTC
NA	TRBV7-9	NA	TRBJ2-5	CASSSQPSPETQYF	TGTGCCAGCAGCTCCCAACCTAGCCCTGAGACCCAGTACTTC
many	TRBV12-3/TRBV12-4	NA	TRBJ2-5	CASSLAGAGETQYF	TGTGCCAGCAGTTTGGCGGGGGCGGGAGAGACCCAGTACTTC
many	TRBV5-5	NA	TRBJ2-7	CASSLVPDYEQYF	TGTGCCAGCAGCTTGGTTCCGGACTACGAGCAGTACTTC
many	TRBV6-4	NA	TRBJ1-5	CASSETYSNQPQHF	TGTGCCAGCAGTGAGACATATAGCAATCAGCCCCAGCATTTT
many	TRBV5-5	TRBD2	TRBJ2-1	CASSLVGTSHEQFF	TGTGCCAGCAGCTTGGTTGGGACTAGCCATGAGCAGTTCTTC
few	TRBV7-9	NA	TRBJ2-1	CASSLSRGPYNEQFF	TGTGCCAGCAGCTTATCGCGGGGCCCCTACAATGAGCAGTTCTTC
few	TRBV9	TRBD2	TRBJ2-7	CASSVAGGGNYEQYF	TGTGCCAGCAGCGTAGCCGGCGGGGGGAACTACGAGCAGTACTTC
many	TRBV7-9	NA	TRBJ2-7	CASTPQYEQYF	TGTGCCAGCACCCCACAGTACGAGCAGTACTTC
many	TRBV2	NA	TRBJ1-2	CASRQSTGYTF	TGTGCCAGTCGTCAATCCACGGGCTACACCTTC
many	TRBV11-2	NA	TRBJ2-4	CASSSRLAKNIQYF	TGTGCCAGCAGCTCTAGATTAGCCAAAAACATTCAGTACTTC
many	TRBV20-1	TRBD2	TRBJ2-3	CSASQREGPSTDTQYF	TGCAGTGCTAGCCAGCGGGAGGGCCCTAGCACAGATACGCAGTATTTT